This TCR beta chain was sequenced during a study of shared clonotypes between healthy human individuals. At the level of the study: The study used three CD4 naive, three CD4 memory, two CD8 naive and one CD8 memory plate per donor.

This table comes from immunoSEQ multiplex PCR, and its TCRdb copy is limited to in-frame clones, with some not included. This table has approximately 980,000 clones, over 60% appearing once. The V end was cut by 0 bases, the J end by 0 bases, with 25 bases between. The germline V gene encodes CDR1 SGDLS and CDR2 YYNGEE. CDR3 length: 21 residues. Sequencing was carried out using memory CD4+ T cells sorted from blood. Noted subset: CD45RA-negative fraction. This sequence originates from a man aged 18-30 years in good health. The chain couples TRBV9 to TRBJ1-5; D unclear. The CDR3 nucleotides read TGTGCCAGCAGCGTAGCATATCGGCCAGGAAAGGCCCCCTATAGCAATCAGCCCCAGCATTTT. Amino acids: CASSVAYRPGKAPYSNQPQHF.